Shown below are 14 T cell receptor beta chains from a single sample sequenced in a study of monozygotic twins with inflammatory bowel disease. TCRdb re-called the 5' RACE reads, yielding one record per CDR3 amino acid sequence without DNA. The sample's table shows roughly 160,000 distinct CDR3 sequences. Sequencing was carried out using blood. These receptors came from a human donor with ulcerative colitis or Crohn's disease, or a healthy co-twin of an affected twin (not recorded which).

The CDR3 reads CASKKGMPADTGELFF. V is TRBV28 and J is TRBJ2-2. This CDR3 spans 16 amino acids. Germline loops: CDR1 MDHEN, CDR2 SYDVKM.

The chain recombines TRBV12-3 or TRBV12-4 with TRBJ1-2. The CDR3 spans 16 residues. This CDR3 reads CASSSPWAEGGGGYTF.

V usage is TRBV29-1 and J usage is TRBJ1-4; absent DNA, TCRdb's TRBD1 call cannot be checked. Germline V gene lookup returns CDR1 SQVTM and CDR2 ANQGSEA. The length of the CDR3 is 13 residues. The CDR3 protein is CSVEEGPGAKLFF.

The V call is TRBV4-2, the J call TRBJ2-7. CDR3 length: 14 residues. Germline V lookup: CDR1 LGHNA, CDR2 YNFKEQ. Here the CDR3 reads CASSQVADSYEQYF.

The chain employs TRBV10-3 and TRBJ1-2; TCRdb proposes TRBD1, but this gene call is untestable without DNA. From germline, CDR1 is ENHRY and CDR2 SYGVKD. The CDR3 covers 18 residues. The chain's CDR3 is CAISESWATGGRPDGYTF.

V is TRBV20-1 and J is TRBJ2-1; checking the TCRdb D call of TRBD2 is not possible without DNA. The germline gives CDR1 DFQATT, CDR2 SNEGSKA (reference sequence). The CDR3 has 15 residues. The CDR3 sequence is CSASRAGGPWNEQFF.

The gene calls are TRBV6-4 and TRBJ1-2; TCRdb returns TRBD1, unconfirmable since there is no DNA. The germline gives CDR1 MRHNA, CDR2 SNTAGT. This CDR3 has 19 amino acids. The CDR3 protein is CASSHAPLGGAWSVFGYTF.

The CDR3: CASSPLGGSTDTQYF. The V gene is TRBV7-9, the J gene TRBJ2-3; as DNA is missing, the TRBD1 call by TCRdb cannot be tested. The CDR3 spans 15 residues. Germline CDR1 and CDR2: SEHNR and FQNEAQ (reference sequence).

J is TRBJ2-3 and V is TRBV7-8; TCRdb returns TRBD1, unconfirmable since there is no DNA. The CDR3 sequence is 14 residues long. Germline values: CDR1 SGHVS, CDR2 FQNEAQ. The CDR3 spells CASSPRAGSDTQYF.

The genes are TRBV28 and TRBJ1-6; TCRdb's D gene call, TRBD1, goes unchecked for lack of DNA. The CDR3 length is 13 residues. Germline CDR1 is MDHEN and CDR2 is SYDVKM. The CDR3 loop reads CASMRTGNSPLHF.

The gene calls are TRBV5-1 and TRBJ1-5; the TCRdb call, TRBD1, lacks DNA for checking. The CDR3 spans 15 residues. Germline V lookup: CDR1 SGHRS, CDR2 YFSETQ. The CDR3 reads CASSLAGQGGQPQHF.

The rearrangement uses TRBV12-3 or TRBV12-4 and TRBJ2-1; TCRdb gives TRBD1 as the D gene, but with no DNA this cannot be confirmed. The CDR3 extends over 16 amino acids. The CDR3 spells CASRPLKGLKDNEQFF.

The chain uses TRBV12-3 or TRBV12-4 and TRBJ1-4; the D call from TCRdb, TRBD1, cannot be confirmed without DNA. CDR3 length equals 14 residues. CDR3 region: CASSPRGGNEKLFF.

The rearrangement joins TRBV6-6 to TRBJ1-1; TCRdb picks TRBD1, but there is no DNA to check that call. The CDR3 is made up of 14 amino acids. CDR1 MNHNY and CDR2 SVGAGI come from the germline V gene (reference sequence). CDR3 amino acids: CASRPRQGGTEAFF.